This passage covers 32 T cell receptor beta chains from one sample sequenced in a study of cytomegalovirus exposure and HLA in healthy donors. The PCR was carried out with 60 Vbeta primers and 13 Jbeta primers. Sequencing was performed with immunoSEQ multiplex PCR; in TCRdb, only in-frame clones are kept and a portion is missing. The sample contains some 50,000 clones, 65% to 80% of which appear only once. The sample comprised PBMCs. The receptors come from a man aged 25-40 years in good health and CMV-seronegative.

This clone came up once. V and J are TRBV9 and TRBJ2-1; 12 positions agree with TRBD2. This CDR3 contains 17 residues. Trimming cost V 4 bases and J 4 bases; bases outside gene matches: 9. In germline, CDR1 is SGDLS, CDR2 YYNGEE. The DNA for the CDR3 is TGTGCCAGCAGCTACCGACTAGCGGGAGAGCGGTACAATGAGCAGTTCTTC. Translation: CASSYRLAGERYNEQFF.

V gene TRBV5-5 combines with J gene TRBJ2-5; 10 positions match TRBD1. With 0 bases clipped from V and 1 base from J, the junction kept 9 bases outside the gene matches. From germline, CDR1 is SGHKS and CDR2 YYEKEE (reference sequence). The CDR3 contains 18 residues. The CDR3 DNA reads as TGTGCCAGCAGCTTGGCCATTGTGGGGACAGGGGCCCAAGAGACCCAGTACTTC. This gives the protein CASSLAIVGTGAQETQYF.

The chain recombines TRBV5-4 with TRBJ2-5; D remains unclear. Trimming stripped 0 bases from V and 1 base from J, with 10 bases between. This CDR3 contains 15 residues. Per germline, CDR1 SGHNT and CDR2 YYREEE (reference sequence). This CDR3 is CASSLGGIAQETQYF. CDR3 DNA sequence: TGTGCCAGCAGCTTGGGCGGCATAGCCCAAGAGACCCAGTACTTC.

The V and J genes are TRBV7-9 and TRBJ2-7; D unclear. Germline V gene data show CDR1 as SEHNR and CDR2 as FQNEAQ (reference sequence). Trimming cost V 8 bases and J 0 bases, with 17 bases left between them. The CDR3 length is 15 residues. CDR3 amino acids: CASSTLQQRSYEQYF. The CDR3 DNA follows: TGTGCCAGCTCCACTCTGCAGCAGCGCTCCTACGAGCAGTACTTC. The whole variable domain, remainder taken from reference TRBV7-9 and TRBJ2-7, is DTGVSQNPRHKITKRGQNVTFRCDPISEHNRLYWYRQTLGQGPEFLTYFQNEAQLEKSRLLSDRFSAERPKGSFSTLEIQRTEQGDSAMYLCASSTLQQRSYEQYFGPGTRLTVT.

The J gene is TRBJ2-1, the V gene TRBV5-1; the D gene is possibly TRBD2 (6 bases). The CDR3 contains 14 residues. The germline V gene encodes CDR1 SGHRS and CDR2 YFSETQ. The V end was cut by 4 bases, the J end by 5 bases, with 13 bases between. The DNA of the CDR3 is TGCGCCAGCAGCCCGGGCGGGACCAACAATGAGCAGTTCTTC. It yields the protein CASSPGGTNNEQFF. Combining the CDR3 with reference TRBV5-1 and TRBJ2-1 gives the whole variable domain KAGVTQTPRYLIKTRGQQVTLSCSPISGHRSVSWYQQTPGQGLQFLFEYFSETQRNKGNFPGRFSGRQFSNSRSEMNVSTLELGDSALYLCASSPGGTNNEQFFGPGTRLTVL.

CDR3 sequence reads: CASTLAGGPHNEQFF. As DNA, the CDR3 is TGTGCCAGCACACTAGCGGGAGGGCCGCACAATGAGCAGTTCTTC. V and J are TRBV19 and TRBJ2-1; 13 bases line up with TRBD2. CDR1 and CDR2 from the germline V gene are LNHDA and SQIVND (reference sequence). V trimming: 9 bases; J trimming: 5 bases; junction bases outside the gene matches: 7. This CDR3 comprises 15 residues. Together with reference TRBV19 and TRBJ2-1, the CDR3 gives the full variable domain: DGGITQSPKYLFRKEGQNVTLSCEQNLNHDAMYWYRQDPGQGLRLIYYSQIVNDFQKGDIAEGYSVSREKKESFPLTVTSAQKNPTAFYLCASTLAGGPHNEQFFGPGTRLTVL.

The rearrangement uses TRBV18 and TRBJ2-3, with 7 bases matching TRBD2. With V trimmed by 1 base and J by 1 base, 14 bases remained unmatched. This CDR3 is built from 19 residues. Germline values: CDR1 KGHSH, CDR2 LQKENI. CDR3: CASSPRGRATTGGTDTQYF. In nucleotides, the CDR3 is TGTGCCAGCTCACCACGGGGGAGGGCGACAACGGGAGGCACAGATACGCAGTATTTT.

The chain couples TRBV7-9 to TRBJ2-1; 7 bases agree with TRBD2. The ends lost 4 bases at V and 9 bases at J; junction bases unmatched: 6. This CDR3 comprises 13 residues. In germline, CDR1 is SEHNR, CDR2 FQNEAQ (reference sequence). Here the CDR3 DNA reads TGTGCCAGCAGCTCGTGGACTAGTCCTGAGCAGTTCTTC. Amino acids: CASSSWTSPEQFF.

The genes are TRBV19 and TRBJ1-1, with TRBD1 matching over 8 bases. J was trimmed by 6 bases and V by 6 bases; bases with no gene match: 12. The CDR3 runs to 15 residues. Per germline, CDR1 LNHDA and CDR2 SQIVND (reference sequence). The CDR3 DNA follows: TGTGCCAGTAGCTGGCCACAGGGGGAAAAGGCTGAAGCTTTCTTT. As protein: CASSWPQGEKAEAFF.

The V and J genes are TRBV13 and TRBJ1-2; D unclear. The V and J ends lost 1 base and 7 bases respectively, with 7 bases between them. Germline V CDR1 and CDR2: PRHDT, FYEKMQ (reference sequence). This CDR3 has 12 residues. The CDR3 DNA reads as TGTGCCAGCAGCTTAGATCCCGTTGGCTACACCTTC. Translated: CASSLDPVGYTF.

CDR3 amino acids: CASTDGNYGYTF. The CDR3 DNA reads as TGTGCCAGTACCGACGGGAACTATGGCTACACCTTC. V is TRBV19 and J is TRBJ1-2, with unresolved D. V was clipped by 7 bases and J by 2 bases, with 8 bases between them. Germline V gives CDR1 LNHDA, CDR2 SQIVND (reference sequence). The CDR3 runs to 12 residues.

The chain carries TRBV30 and TRBJ2-3, with D maybe TRBD2 (6 bases). The length of the CDR3 is 15 residues. Trimming cost V 1 base and J 1 base, with 12 bases left between them. The germline V gene has CDR1 GTSNPN and CDR2 SVGIG (reference sequence). The CDR3 here is CAWSEGGKGTDTQYF. The CDR3 coding sequence is TGTGCCTGGAGTGAGGGCGGGAAAGGCACAGATACGCAGTATTTT.

The V gene is TRBV30, the J gene TRBJ2-7; the D gene is possibly TRBD2 (6 bases). V was shortened by 3 bases and J by 2 bases, with 14 bases between the two germline ends. The CDR3 has 14 amino acids. The germline V gene has CDR1 GTSNPN and CDR2 SVGIG (reference sequence). CDR3 protein: CAWRVGSGAYEQYV. CDR3 DNA: TGTGCCTGGAGGGTAGGTAGCGGTGCCTACGAGCAGTACGTC.

The chain couples TRBV5-1 to TRBJ2-3, with TRBD1 matching 9 bases. The CDR3 contains 15 residues. Germline V gene sequence: CDR1 SGHRS, CDR2 YFSETQ. Germline trimming cut 7 bases from V and 2 bases from J; bases unmatched to any gene: 8. CDR3 loop: CASGYGQGPTDTQYF. The DNA of the CDR3 is TGCGCCAGCGGATACGGACAGGGGCCCACAGATACGCAGTATTTT.

This clone was seen only once. V is TRBV11-2 and J is TRBJ2-1; 11 nucleotides agree with TRBD2. The CDR3 is 19 amino acids. With V trimmed by 1 base and J by 3 bases, 11 bases remained unmatched. Germline V gives CDR1 SGHAT, CDR2 FQNNGV. The CDR3 is CASSLATTWGLADYNEQFF. The CDR3 DNA reads TGTGCCAGCAGCTTAGCGACCACCTGGGGACTAGCGGACTACAATGAGCAGTTCTTC.

This clone has more than one count but fewer than ten. V is TRBV30 and J is TRBJ2-7, with D tentatively TRBD1 (5 bases). V lost 2 bases to trimming and J lost 6 bases, with 8 bases between them. The CDR3 loop spans 11 amino acids. Germline loops: CDR1 GTSNPN, CDR2 SVGIG (reference sequence). CDR3 amino acids: CAWSPRGEQYF. The CDR3 region has the DNA TGTGCCTGGAGTCCAAGGGGCGAGCAGTACTTC.

This clone has just a few counts. The chain couples TRBV4-1 to TRBJ2-7; TRBD1 matches at 9 bases. The CDR3 has 15 residues. CDR1 MGHRA and CDR2 YSYEKL come from the germline V gene. V gave up 4 bases and J gave up 3 bases; unmatched junction bases: 7. The CDR3 loop reads CASSRDRGGGYEQYF. CDR3 DNA sequence: TGCGCCAGCAGCCGCGACAGGGGGGGAGGCTACGAGCAGTACTTC.

The chain recombines TRBV27 with TRBJ1-4; 9 nucleotides match TRBD1. CDR3 size: 17 residues. CDR1 MNHEY and CDR2 SMNVEV come from the germline V gene (reference sequence). Unmatched junction bases numbered 14, after V lost 5 bases and J lost 7 bases. The CDR3 sequence: CASSQLHSDRGSEKLFF. CDR3 nucleotides: TGTGCCAGCAGTCAACTCCACTCGGACAGGGGTAGTGAAAAACTGTTTTTT. Based on the CDR3 plus reference TRBV27 and TRBJ1-4, the full variable domain is EAQVTQNPRYLITVTGKKLTVTCSQNMNHEYMSWYRQDPGLGLRQIYYSMNVEVTDKGDVPEGYKVSRKEKRNFPLILESPSPNQTSLYFCASSQLHSDRGSEKLFFGSGTQLSVL.

The chain couples TRBV25-1 to TRBJ2-5, with 7 bases identical to TRBD2. The length of the CDR3 is 15 residues. V gave up 2 bases and J gave up 2 bases; unmatched junction bases: 5. CDR1 and CDR2 (germline): MGHDK, SYGVNS. The CDR3 protein is CASSEAGAGQETQYF. The CDR3, as DNA: TGTGCCAGCAGTGAAGCGGGAGCAGGTCAAGAGACCCAGTACTTC.

This chain links TRBV7-9 with TRBJ2-7; TRBD2 matches 11 bases. Germline assignment: CDR1 SEHNR and CDR2 FQNEAQ (reference sequence). The CDR3 is 15 amino acids. Germline trimming cut 3 bases from V and 9 bases from J; bases unmatched to any gene: 10. CDR3 DNA sequence: TGTGCCAGCAGCTTTTCCCTAGCGGGAGGTTCTGGGCAGTACTTC. Translation: CASSFSLAGGSGQYF.

The CDR3 nucleotides read TGTGCCTGGAGTGAGAGCGGGAGGTCCCAAGAGACCCAGTACTTC. Its translation is CAWSESGRSQETQYF. The chain couples TRBV30 to TRBJ2-5, with TRBD2 matching 9 bases. V lost 1 base, J lost 1 base, and 4 bases stayed unmatched. The CDR3 spans 15 residues. CDR1 is GTSNPN and CDR2 is SVGIG in the germline V gene (reference sequence).

The CDR3 region is CAWTLAGLGETQYF. CDR3 coding DNA: TGTGCCTGGACTCTAGCGGGACTTGGGGAGACCCAGTACTTC. The rearrangement uses TRBV30 and TRBJ2-5, with 9 bases fitting TRBD2. The length of the CDR3 is 14 residues. V trimming: 4 bases; J trimming: 5 bases; junction bases outside the gene matches: 8. Germline CDR1 GTSNPN, CDR2 SVGIG (reference sequence).

This chain's CDR3 is CASSSRAGANVLTF. Written as DNA, the CDR3 is TGTGCCAGCAGCTCCAGGGCTGGGGCCAACGTCCTGACTTTC. This chain links TRBV5-4 with TRBJ2-6; possible D gene TRBD1, 5 bases. Germline-derived CDR1 and CDR2 are SGHNT and YYREEE (reference sequence). With 3 bases removed from V and 2 bases from J, the gap between germline ends came to 6 bases. This CDR3 has 14 residues. Drawing the rest from reference TRBV5-4 and TRBJ2-6, the complete variable domain is ETGVTQSPTHLIKTRGQQVTLRCSSQSGHNTVSWYQQALGQGPQFIFQYYREEENGRGNFPPRFSGLQFPNYSSELNVNALELDDSALYLCASSSRAGANVLTFGAGSRLTVL.

The chain employs TRBV6-1 and TRBJ2-7; 11 bases fit TRBD1. The junction had 3 bases not matched to a gene; V was cut back by 4 bases and J by 4 bases. The CDR3 runs to 14 residues. Germline V gene lookup returns CDR1 MNHNS and CDR2 SASEGT. CDR3 sequence (DNA): TGTGCCAGCAGTGCCCGGGACAGGGGGTACGAGCAGTACTTC. This codes for CASSARDRGYEQYF.

The chain joins TRBV5-4 to TRBJ1-2; 9 positions agree with TRBD1. This CDR3 has 14 amino acids. Trimming at V came to 5 bases and at J to 2 bases, leaving 4 bases not matched to a gene. The V gene's germline CDR1 is SGHNT and CDR2 YYREEE (reference sequence). CDR3 sequence reads: CASSPGQGNYGYTF. The CDR3 coding sequence is TGTGCCAGCAGTCCAGGACAGGGGAACTATGGCTACACCTTC. Full variable domain (rest looked up from reference TRBV5-4 and TRBJ1-2): ETGVTQSPTHLIKTRGQQVTLRCSSQSGHNTVSWYQQALGQGPQFIFQYYREEENGRGNFPPRFSGLQFPNYSSELNVNALELDDSALYLCASSPGQGNYGYTFGSGTRLTVV.

V usage is TRBV11-2 and J usage is TRBJ1-4; D perhaps matches TRBD1 (5 bases). Germline-derived CDR1 and CDR2 are SGHAT and FQNNGV. The ends were cut back, 1 base at V and 7 bases at J, with 13 bases in the middle. There are 15 residues in the CDR3. The CDR3: CASSLVRLGGEKLFF. The CDR3 nucleotides are TGTGCCAGCAGCTTAGTAAGGCTCGGGGGTGAAAAACTGTTTTTT.

The rearrangement joins TRBV5-4 to TRBJ2-2; 7 nucleotides align to TRBD2. The V and J ends lost 1 base and 6 bases, in that order; junction bases with no gene match: 15. Germline V gene data show CDR1 as SGHNT and CDR2 as YYREEE (reference sequence). The CDR3 covers 18 residues. CDR3 DNA sequence: TGTGCCAGCAGCTTGAGGTCGGGGGGAGGGTTTCGCGCCGGGGAGCTGTTTTTT. It codes for CASSLRSGGGFRAGELFF.

The chain uses TRBV4-2 and TRBJ2-7; TRBD1 matches 7 bases. CDR1 and CDR2 (germline): LGHNA, YNFKEQ. J lost 3 bases, V lost 0 bases, and 5 bases had no gene match. The length of the CDR3 is 15 residues. CDR3 amino acids: CASSQDGGTDYEQYF. As DNA, the CDR3 is TGTGCCAGCAGCCAAGATGGTGGGACAGACTACGAGCAGTACTTC.

The chain joins TRBV12-5 to TRBJ1-2, with 7 bases identical to TRBD1. The V gene's germline CDR1 is LGHNT and CDR2 FRNRAP. V lost 1 base, J lost 8 bases, and 7 bases stayed unmatched. The CDR3 runs to 14 residues. CDR3 loop: CASGLDTGVGGYTF. The CDR3 DNA reads TGTGCTAGTGGTTTGGACACAGGGGTGGGAGGCTACACCTTC.

This clone was observed a handful of times. The chain has TRBV27 and TRBJ2-2; D remains unclear. The CDR3 covers 13 residues. Trimming cost V 3 bases and J 4 bases, with 6 bases left between them. Germline CDR1 MNHEY, CDR2 SMNVEV (reference sequence). CDR3 DNA sequence: TGTGCCAGCAGTTTCTCCGGCACCGGGGAGCTGTTTTTT. Translation: CASSFSGTGELFF.

The chain is built from TRBV9 and TRBJ1-3, with D possibly matching TRBD1 (5 bases). Trimming shortened V by 3 bases and J by 1 base, and 17 bases separated the two germline ends. The germline CDR1 and CDR2 sequences are SGDLS and YYNGEE. CDR3 length: 17 residues. DNA of the CDR3: TGTGCCAGCAGCGGAGGGGCGGGGTATTTGTCTGGAAACACCATATATTTT. Protein: CASSGGAGYLSGNTIYF.

This clone was detected only a few times. This sequence joins TRBV4-2 and TRBJ1-4; no definite D call. V dropped 3 bases and J dropped 4 bases, with 12 bases sitting between them. This CDR3 is 15 amino acids long. Germline V gene lookup returns CDR1 LGHNA and CDR2 YNFKEQ. DNA of the CDR3: TGTGCCAGCAGCCAGGAGCCCCGGAGTAATGAAAAACTGTTTTTT. It codes for CASSQEPRSNEKLFF.